One sample yielded the 30 T cell receptor beta chains listed below, sequenced in a study of cytomegalovirus exposure and HLA in healthy donors. PCR primers comprised 60 Vbeta and 13 Jbeta primers. Assay: immunoSEQ multiplex PCR; the TCRdb copy retains only in-frame clones and omits some. The data contain some 180,000 clones, over 80% of them singletons. The sequencing sample was made of PBMCs. The origin of the receptors is a man in his forties in good health and CMV-seronegative.

This rearrangement joins TRBV5-1 to TRBJ2-2, with D possibly matching TRBD1 (6 bases). Germline lookup yields CDR1 SGHRS and CDR2 YFSETQ. The CDR3 is 15 amino acids. Trimming removed 4 bases from V and 2 bases from J, with 12 bases in between. CDR3 amino acids: CASSQPGQNTGELFF. CDR3 in DNA: TGCGCCAGCAGCCAACCGGGACAAAACACCGGGGAGCTGTTTTTT. The full variable domain, its missing parts supplied by reference TRBV5-1 and TRBJ2-2, is KAGVTQTPRYLIKTRGQQVTLSCSPISGHRSVSWYQQTPGQGLQFLFEYFSETQRNKGNFPGRFSGRQFSNSRSEMNVSTLELGDSALYLCASSQPGQNTGELFFGEGSRLTVL.

This chain joins TRBV7-2 and TRBJ2-5; TRBD2 aligns across 8 bases. Per the germline V gene, CDR1 is SGHTA and CDR2 is FQGNSA. The CDR3 covers 17 residues. V lost 2 bases and J lost 2; bases outside the gene matches: 10. The CDR3 sequence: CASSLKVVAGWQETQYF. In nucleotides, the CDR3 is TGTGCCAGCAGCTTAAAGGTTGTAGCGGGGTGGCAAGAGACCCAGTACTTC.

The rearrangement uses TRBV6-5 and TRBJ2-3, with D tentatively TRBD1 (5 bases). Germline values: CDR1 MNHEY, CDR2 SVGAGI. Trimming shortened V by 6 bases and J by 6 bases, and 16 bases separated the two germline ends. This CDR3 spans 14 amino acids. CDR3 sequence reads: CASSRLGARDTQYF. The CDR3 nucleotides are TGTGCCAGCAGCCGCTTAGGGGCGCGTGATACGCAGTATTTT.

The rearrangement links TRBV7-3 to TRBJ2-1, with 9 bases identical to TRBD2. V gave up 5 bases and J gave up 0 bases; unmatched junction bases: 5. CDR1 and CDR2 from the germline V gene are SGHTA and FQGTGA. The CDR3 length is 16 residues. The CDR3 region has the DNA TGTGCCAGCAGCCCCCTAGCGGGAAGCTCCTACAATGAGCAGTTCTTC. Translated, it gives CASSPLAGSSYNEQFF. Complete variable domain (other parts from reference TRBV7-3 and TRBJ2-1): GAGVSQTPSNKVTEKGKYVELRCDPISGHTALYWYRQSLGQGPEFLIYFQGTGAADDSGLPNDRFFAVRPEGSVSTLKIQRTERGDSAVYLCASSPLAGSSYNEQFFGPGTRLTVL.

The V and J genes are TRBV27 and TRBJ1-4, with a weak D call TRBD1 (6 bases). With 6 bases removed from V and 0 bases from J, the gap between germline ends came to 20 bases. Germline-derived CDR1 and CDR2 are MNHEY and SMNVEV (reference sequence). CDR3 length equals 18 residues. CDR3 coding DNA: TGTGCCAGCAGCTTGTTTTCTCGAGGGGGGGCAACTAATGAAAAACTGTTTTTT. This sequence encodes CASSLFSRGGATNEKLFF.

The rearrangement links TRBV5-4 to TRBJ2-7; D unclear. The CDR3 consists of 13 residues. Per germline, CDR1 SGHNT and CDR2 YYREEE (reference sequence). V was cut by 0 bases and J by 1 base, with 5 bases left in between. CDR3 in amino acids: CASSLGQSYEQYF. As DNA, the CDR3 is TGTGCCAGCAGCTTGGGGCAGTCCTACGAGCAGTACTTC.

The J gene is TRBJ1-2, the V gene TRBV11-2; 9 positions match TRBD1. In germline, CDR1 is SGHAT, CDR2 FQNNGV. The CDR3 has 15 amino acids. V trimming: 5 bases; J trimming: 9 bases; junction bases outside the gene matches: 13. CDR3 protein: CASSPGIGQGLRYTF. As DNA, the CDR3 is TGTGCCAGCAGCCCAGGAATAGGACAGGGGTTGCGCTACACCTTC.

This sequence joins TRBV27 and TRBJ1-5; a weak D match, TRBD1 (6 bases). Trimming stripped 2 bases from V and 6 bases from J, with 11 bases between. CDR1 is MNHEY, CDR2 SMNVEV, per germline (reference sequence). CDR3 length: 14 residues. CDR3 DNA sequence: TGTGCCAGCAGTTTACGGGGGGCGGTTCAGCCCCAGCATTTT. It codes for CASSLRGAVQPQHF.

This clone was observed a few times. The chain combines TRBV19 with TRBJ2-5, with 8 bases identical to TRBD2. V trimming: 3 bases; J trimming: 5 bases; junction bases outside the gene matches: 8. CDR1 and CDR2 from the germline V gene are LNHDA and SQIVND (reference sequence). The CDR3 extends over 15 amino acids. The CDR3 sequence is CASSMFGRGGETQYF. The CDR3 coding sequence is TGTGCCAGTAGTATGTTCGGGAGGGGTGGGGAGACCCAGTACTTC.

This chain connects TRBV9 to TRBJ2-2; perhaps TRBD1 as D (5 bases). The CDR3 length is 13 residues. Germline CDR1 is SGDLS and CDR2 is YYNGEE. V lost 3 bases and J lost 4, with 7 bases in between. The CDR3 loop is CASSAQGTGELFF. Written as DNA, the CDR3 is TGTGCCAGCAGCGCCCAGGGCACCGGGGAGCTGTTTTTT.

The chain has TRBV9 and TRBJ2-5, with 8 bases aligning to TRBD2. V shed 0 bases, J shed 6 bases, and the junction held 4 bases outside the gene matches. Germline V gene lookup returns CDR1 SGDLS and CDR2 YYNGEE. The CDR3 has 14 amino acids. DNA of the CDR3: TGTGCCAGCAGCGTAGAAGCGGGAGAAAAGACCCAGTACTTC. This encodes CASSVEAGEKTQYF.

A few counts support this clone. The chain recombines TRBV28 with TRBJ1-5; tentatively, D is TRBD1 (5 bases). The length of the CDR3 is 14 residues. V lost 5 bases and J lost 2, with 10 bases in between. Germline V gene data show CDR1 as MDHEN and CDR2 as SYDVKM. The CDR3 DNA sequence: TGTGCCAGCAGTGGCGTAGGGGGCAATCAGCCCCAGCATTTT. Translating it yields CASSGVGGNQPQHF.

The CDR3: CASGLPRTGIYEQYF. As DNA, the CDR3 is TGTGCTAGTGGTTTGCCCCGGACAGGAATCTACGAGCAGTACTTC. The chain combines TRBV12-5 with TRBJ2-7; TRBD1 aligns across 7 bases. Germline-derived CDR1 and CDR2 are LGHNT and FRNRAP. V lost 2 bases and J lost 3; bases outside the gene matches: 7. The CDR3 runs to 15 residues.

V gene TRBV9 combines with J gene TRBJ1-6, with no clear D. CDR3 size: 13 residues. V gave up 0 bases and J gave up 9 bases, with 7 bases separating them. Germline-derived CDR1 and CDR2 are SGDLS and YYNGEE. CDR3 residues: CASSVAYGSPLHF. CDR3 in DNA: TGTGCCAGCAGCGTAGCTTACGGTTCACCCCTCCACTTT.

This clone showed up just a few times. V usage is TRBV28 and J usage is TRBJ1-5, with D possibly TRBD1 on 6 matching bases. Trimming took off 7 bases at V and 0 bases at J, with 7 bases between the two ends. The CDR3 is 13 residues long. Germline-derived CDR1 and CDR2 are MDHEN and SYDVKM. For the CDR3, the DNA is TGTGCCAGCAACAGGGATAGCAATCAGCCCCAGCATTTT. This gives the protein CASNRDSNQPQHF.

The chain couples TRBV30 to TRBJ1-6; possible D gene TRBD1, 5 bases. The V end was cut by 0 bases, the J end by 14 bases, with 11 bases between. The CDR3 runs 12 residues. Germline V gives CDR1 GTSNPN, CDR2 SVGIG (reference sequence). The CDR3 reads CAWSVRGPTLHF. CDR3 nucleotide sequence: TGTGCCTGGAGTGTTAGGGGTCCAACCCTCCACTTT.

The V gene is TRBV5-1, the J gene TRBJ2-5; D is perhaps TRBD1 (5 bases). V was pared by 1 base and J by 2 bases, with 9 bases between. Germline V CDR1 and CDR2: SGHRS, YFSETQ. This CDR3 has 14 residues. CDR3 in amino acids: CASSLMTVQETQYF. CDR3 sequence (DNA): TGCGCCAGCAGCTTGATGACAGTACAAGAGACCCAGTACTTC.

The chain links TRBV6-5 to TRBJ1-5; no reliable D call. CDR1 and CDR2 (germline): MNHEY, SVGAGI. The CDR3 runs to 12 residues. The germline V and J ends were trimmed by 7 bases and 8 bases, with 12 bases remaining between them. CDR3 sequence (DNA): TGTGCCAGCACAACTGGTTATGAGCCCCAGCATTTT. Translated, it gives CASTTGYEPQHF.

The genes are TRBV19 and TRBJ1-5; 10 nucleotides agree with TRBD1. Germline-derived CDR1 and CDR2 are LNHDA and SQIVND (reference sequence). This CDR3 has 16 residues. V lost 0 bases and J lost 3; bases outside the gene matches: 2. CDR3 loop: CASSIEGQGINQPQHF. The CDR3 DNA reads TGTGCCAGTAGTATAGAGGGACAGGGGATCAATCAGCCCCAGCATTTT.

The chain carries TRBV27 and TRBJ2-3; 7 bases agree with TRBD2. V gave up 2 bases and J gave up 8 bases; unmatched junction bases: 7. This CDR3 has 14 amino acids. CDR1 MNHEY and CDR2 SMNVEV come from the germline V gene (reference sequence). CDR3 nucleotides: TGTGCCAGCAGTTTAAGCGGGATCTCTGCTACGCAGTATTTT. This encodes CASSLSGISATQYF.

The chain links TRBV10-2 to TRBJ1-5; TRBD1 aligns across 9 bases. Germline loops: CDR1 WSHSY, CDR2 SAAADI. The CDR3 length is 15 residues. J was trimmed by 5 bases and V by 5 bases; bases with no gene match: 7. The CDR3 region has the DNA TGCGCCAGCAGTCCTGGGACAGGGAAATATCAGCCCCAGCATTTT. It translates to CASSPGTGKYQPQHF.

The rearrangement joins TRBV6-5 to TRBJ1-2, with TRBD1 as a possible D gene (5 bases). The CDR3 is 15 amino acids. Germline V gene lookup returns CDR1 MNHEY and CDR2 SVGAGI. V lost 3 bases and J 2 bases, leaving 13 bases between the germline ends. CDR3 sequence reads: CASSYRARANYGYTF. CDR3 coding DNA: TGTGCCAGCAGTTATCGCGCCAGGGCAAACTATGGCTACACCTTC.

The chain recombines TRBV19 with TRBJ2-3; D is perhaps TRBD2 (6 bases). The germline V gene has CDR1 LNHDA and CDR2 SQIVND (reference sequence). The germline V and J ends were trimmed by 6 bases and 8 bases, with 30 bases remaining between them. The CDR3 loop spans 18 amino acids. Here the CDR3 reads CASSQGGGVAARRGTQYF. In DNA form, the CDR3 reads TGTGCCAGTAGCCAGGGAGGCGGAGTGGCAGCCAGAAGGGGTACGCAGTATTTT.

This chain uses TRBV28 with TRBJ2-7; perhaps TRBD2 as D (6 bases). Trimming took 8 bases from V and 4 from J, leaving 21 bases between them. The CDR3 spans 15 residues. CDR1 is MDHEN and CDR2 is SYDVKM in the germline V gene. The CDR3 is CASVVPTAGKYEQYF. In nucleotides, the CDR3 is TGTGCCAGCGTCGTACCGACGGCGGGAAAGTACGAGCAGTACTTC.

This clone showed up just a few times. V and J are TRBV19 and TRBJ2-7, with 9 bases fitting TRBD1. The CDR3 contains 14 residues. The V gene's germline CDR1 is LNHDA and CDR2 SQIVND (reference sequence). V shed 6 bases, J shed 5 bases, and the junction held 8 bases outside the gene matches. CDR3 DNA sequence: TGTGCCAGTAGGCCGGGACAGGGCTTTAACGAGCAGTACTTC. This sequence encodes CASRPGQGFNEQYF.

V and J are TRBV6-5 and TRBJ1-6; D not resolved. CDR3 length: 13 residues. The germline V gene encodes CDR1 MNHEY and CDR2 SVGAGI. V lost 4 bases and J 6 bases, leaving 7 bases between the germline ends. The CDR3 nucleotides are TGTGCCAGCAGTTCACAGATTAATTCACCCCTCCACTTT. Its translation: CASSSQINSPLHF.

V and J are TRBV29-1 and TRBJ2-3, with D perhaps TRBD1 (5 bases). The V and J ends lost 6 bases and 6 bases respectively, with 19 bases between them. Germline assignment: CDR1 SQVTM and CDR2 ANQGSEA. This CDR3 spans 14 amino acids. CDR3 bases: TGCAGCGTCGGTGGGGCTAGTAGAGTGGATACGCAGTATTTT. Translated, it gives CSVGGASRVDTQYF.

This clone was counted a few times. The V call is TRBV6-1, the J call TRBJ1-2; tentative D call: TRBD1 (5 bases). Germline CDR1 and CDR2: MNHNS and SASEGT. V lost 4 bases and J lost 2, with 11 bases in between. This CDR3 region has 14 residues. In nucleotides, the CDR3 is TGTGCCAGCAGTGGAGCCAGGGCCAACTATGGCTACACCTTC. It encodes CASSGARANYGYTF.

The genes are TRBV11-3 and TRBJ2-1, with a tentative D call TRBD1 (6 bases). Germline CDR1 and CDR2: SGHNT and YENEEA. V was pared by 2 bases and J by 6 bases, with 20 bases between. This CDR3 contains 17 residues. In DNA form, the CDR3 reads TGTGCCAGCAGCTTAAGTGCGGACAGCCTAGGGGCCAATGAGCAGTTCTTC. As protein: CASSLSADSLGANEQFF.

The CDR3 loop is CASSQYNSPLHF. CDR3 DNA: TGTGCCAGCAGTCAGTATAATTCACCCCTCCACTTT. The chain carries TRBV27 and TRBJ1-6, with D unresolved. There are 12 residues in the CDR3. Between the trimmed V and J ends, which lost 5 bases and 4 bases, there was a span of 3 bases. Germline V CDR1 and CDR2: MNHEY, SMNVEV (reference sequence).